Listed below are T cell receptor beta chains from one sample, sequenced in a study of cytomegalovirus exposure and HLA in healthy donors. Profiling relied on immunoSEQ multiplex PCR, and the TCRdb table lists in-frame clones only, not all of them. The sample holds about 220,000 clones, 80% to 85% seen once. The sample was PBMCs. The receptor source for this set is a woman younger than 45 in good health and CMV-seropositive. Each CDR3 is given with its conserved first and last residue. Each record gives: D gene, V gene, clone size, J gene, CDR3 DNA, CDR3 protein. A D gene is named only where the DNA matches it firmly. Clone sizes are given selectively: once, few, many, or a class where the clone is expanded.

d_gene: -; v_gene: TRBV6-5; abundance: -; j_gene: TRBJ1-5; CDR3nt: TGTGCCAGCAGCCCTGAGGTCCATCAGCCCCAGCATTTT; CDR3aa: CASSPEVHQPQHF
d_gene: -; v_gene: TRBV9; abundance: -; j_gene: TRBJ2-7; CDR3nt: TGTGCCAGCAGCGTTGGACCGGACTACGAGCAGTACTTC; CDR3aa: CASSVGPDYEQYF
d_gene: TRBD2; v_gene: TRBV9; abundance: -; j_gene: TRBJ2-7; CDR3nt: TGTGCCAGCGGCCTAGCGGGGAGGCGGGACGAGCAGTACTTC; CDR3aa: CASGLAGRRDEQYF
d_gene: -; v_gene: TRBV10-3; abundance: -; j_gene: TRBJ1-5; CDR3nt: TGTGCCATCAGCGCGGACAGACAGCCCCAGCATTTT; CDR3aa: CAISADRQPQHF
d_gene: -; v_gene: TRBV7-2; abundance: -; j_gene: TRBJ1-2; CDR3nt: TGTGCCAGCAGCTCGTCAGGATATGGCTACACCTTC; CDR3aa: CASSSSGYGYTF
d_gene: -; v_gene: TRBV10-3; abundance: once; j_gene: TRBJ2-5; CDR3nt: TGTGCCATCAGTGAGAGGAGTACTCAAGAGACCCAGTACTTC; CDR3aa: CAISERSTQETQYF
d_gene: -; v_gene: TRBV7-7; abundance: -; j_gene: TRBJ2-3; CDR3nt: TGTGCTAGCAGCTTACGGGCGCTCAGCACAGATACGCAGTATTTT; CDR3aa: CASSLRALSTDTQYF
d_gene: TRBD1; v_gene: TRBV30; abundance: -; j_gene: TRBJ2-7; CDR3nt: TGTGCCTGGGGCAAGACAGGGGGCGACGAGCAGTACTTC; CDR3aa: CAWGKTGGDEQYF
d_gene: -; v_gene: TRBV6-1; abundance: -; j_gene: TRBJ1-2; CDR3nt: TGTGCCAGCAGTTCAGGGGAACTCATCTATGGCTACACCTTC; CDR3aa: CASSSGELIYGYTF
d_gene: TRBD1; v_gene: TRBV7-2; abundance: once; j_gene: TRBJ2-5; CDR3nt: TGTGCCAGCAGCCGGGACAGCCAAGAGACCCAGTACTTC; CDR3aa: CASSRDSQETQYF
d_gene: -; v_gene: TRBV30; abundance: -; j_gene: TRBJ2-6; CDR3nt: TGTGCCTCAACAGGATCTGGGGCCAACGTCCTGACTTTC; CDR3aa: CASTGSGANVLTF
d_gene: -; v_gene: TRBV6-6; abundance: -; j_gene: TRBJ1-1; CDR3nt: TGTGCCAGCAGTTACCCCGGCCGGGACGGGTCGGCTTTCTTT; CDR3aa: CASSYPGRDGSAFF
d_gene: -; v_gene: TRBV27; abundance: -; j_gene: TRBJ2-5; CDR3nt: TGTGCCAGCAGTTTAAGGGGACACTTACATAAAGAGACCCAGTACTTC; CDR3aa: CASSLRGHLHKETQYF
d_gene: -; v_gene: TRBV7-9; abundance: -; j_gene: TRBJ2-7; CDR3nt: TGTGCCAGCAGTCTGACCTACGAGCAGTACTTC; CDR3aa: CASSLTYEQYF
d_gene: -; v_gene: TRBV6-5; abundance: -; j_gene: TRBJ2-5; CDR3nt: TGTGCCAGCAGTTCGGGACTGCGGGAAGAGACCCAGTACTTC; CDR3aa: CASSSGLREETQYF
d_gene: -; v_gene: TRBV6-1; abundance: -; j_gene: TRBJ2-3; CDR3nt: TGTGCCAGCAGTGTACAGGGAGCAGATACGCAGTATTTT; CDR3aa: CASSVQGADTQYF
d_gene: -; v_gene: TRBV2; abundance: -; j_gene: TRBJ1-2; CDR3nt: TGTGCCAGCAAGGAAGGGGATGGCTACACCTTC; CDR3aa: CASKEGDGYTF
d_gene: -; v_gene: TRBV11-3; abundance: few; j_gene: TRBJ2-3; CDR3nt: TGTGCCAGCAGCTTTCATACAGATACGCAGTATTTT; CDR3aa: CASSFHTDTQYF
d_gene: -; v_gene: TRBV5-1; abundance: -; j_gene: TRBJ1-2; CDR3nt: TGCGCCAGCAGCTCCGCTCGGGGCTACACCTTC; CDR3aa: CASSSARGYTF
d_gene: -; v_gene: TRBV7-8; abundance: -; j_gene: TRBJ1-1; CDR3nt: TGTGCCAGCAGCACCCGATCGAACACTGAAGCTTTCTTT; CDR3aa: CASSTRSNTEAFF
d_gene: TRBD1; v_gene: TRBV13; abundance: -; j_gene: TRBJ2-7; CDR3nt: TGTGCCAGCAGCCCCGGACAGGGAAGGTACGAGCAGTACTTC; CDR3aa: CASSPGQGRYEQYF
d_gene: -; v_gene: TRBV25-1; abundance: -; j_gene: TRBJ1-2; CDR3nt: TGTGCCACCAGCGAAGGGACCTTGGGCTACACCTTC; CDR3aa: CATSEGTLGYTF
d_gene: -; v_gene: TRBV2; abundance: -; j_gene: TRBJ2-2; CDR3nt: TGTGCCAGCAGTGCGTGGACATCGAACACCGGGGAGCTGTTTTTT; CDR3aa: CASSAWTSNTGELFF
d_gene: -; v_gene: TRBV7-9; abundance: -; j_gene: TRBJ2-1; CDR3nt: TGTGCCAGCAGCCCGCTTGCGTTTGGTAACAATGAGCAGTTCTTC; CDR3aa: CASSPLAFGNNEQFF
d_gene: -; v_gene: TRBV30; abundance: -; j_gene: TRBJ2-3; CDR3nt: TGTGCCTGGAGTCCCCGCACAAATACGCAGTATTTT; CDR3aa: CAWSPRTNTQYF
d_gene: -; v_gene: TRBV10-3; abundance: -; j_gene: TRBJ2-7; CDR3nt: TGTGCCACCGTCCCCTCTGGGGGCACCTACGAGCAGTACTTC; CDR3aa: CATVPSGGTYEQYF
d_gene: -; v_gene: TRBV12-5; abundance: -; j_gene: TRBJ1-1; CDR3nt: TGTGCTAGTGGTTCCGCTGGGATGGGCACTGAAGCTTTCTTT; CDR3aa: CASGSAGMGTEAFF
d_gene: -; v_gene: TRBV13; abundance: -; j_gene: TRBJ1-2; CDR3nt: TGTGCCAGCAGCCTGGACTATGGCTACACCTTC; CDR3aa: CASSLDYGYTF
d_gene: -; v_gene: TRBV4-1; abundance: -; j_gene: TRBJ1-4; CDR3nt: TGCGCCAGCAGCCAAGATGTCCGCAGGGTAACTAATGAAAAACTGTTTTTT; CDR3aa: CASSQDVRRVTNEKLFF
d_gene: TRBD2; v_gene: TRBV27; abundance: -; j_gene: TRBJ2-1; CDR3nt: TGTGCCAGCAGTTTTCATAGCGGGCCTTACAATGAGCAGTTCTTC; CDR3aa: CASSFHSGPYNEQFF
d_gene: TRBD2; v_gene: TRBV6-1; abundance: -; j_gene: TRBJ2-1; CDR3nt: TGTGCCAGCAATGGCTTTCCTAGCGGCTACAATGAGCAGTTCTTC; CDR3aa: CASNGFPSGYNEQFF
d_gene: -; v_gene: TRBV6-5; abundance: -; j_gene: TRBJ2-7; CDR3nt: TGTGCCAGCACACGCCAGGGGTTCCACGAGCAGTACTTC; CDR3aa: CASTRQGFHEQYF
d_gene: -; v_gene: TRBV5-5; abundance: -; j_gene: TRBJ1-5; CDR3nt: TGTGCCAGCAGTCCATCCATAAATCAGCCCCAGCATTTT; CDR3aa: CASSPSINQPQHF
d_gene: TRBD1; v_gene: TRBV6-5; abundance: -; j_gene: TRBJ1-1; CDR3nt: TGTGCCAGTGGGTGGGACAGCACTGAAGCTTTCTTT; CDR3aa: CASGWDSTEAFF
d_gene: -; v_gene: TRBV6-5; abundance: few; j_gene: TRBJ2-1; CDR3nt: TGTGCCAGCAAAACAACCTACAATGAGCAGTTCTTC; CDR3aa: CASKTTYNEQFF
d_gene: TRBD1; v_gene: TRBV28; abundance: -; j_gene: TRBJ1-5; CDR3nt: TGTGCCAGTACCAGACAGGGGGCGGGTAGTAGCAATCAGCCCCAGCATTTT; CDR3aa: CASTRQGAGSSNQPQHF
d_gene: -; v_gene: TRBV4-1; abundance: -; j_gene: TRBJ2-2; CDR3nt: TGCGCCAGCAGCCTGGGACGGTTGGAGACCGGGGAGCTGTTTTTT; CDR3aa: CASSLGRLETGELFF
d_gene: TRBD1; v_gene: TRBV19; abundance: once; j_gene: TRBJ1-1; CDR3nt: TGTGCCAGTAGTAAGGCAGGGGGTAGGAACACTGAAGCTTTCTTT; CDR3aa: CASSKAGGRNTEAFF
d_gene: TRBD1; v_gene: TRBV30; abundance: -; j_gene: TRBJ1-5; CDR3nt: TGTGCCTGGAACAGGGGAAATCAGCCCCAGCATTTT; CDR3aa: CAWNRGNQPQHF
d_gene: -; v_gene: TRBV6-5; abundance: few; j_gene: TRBJ2-7; CDR3nt: TGTGCCAGCAAGGCCACAGGGTTTTCCTACGAGCAGTACTTC; CDR3aa: CASKATGFSYEQYF
d_gene: TRBD1; v_gene: TRBV2; abundance: -; j_gene: TRBJ1-1; CDR3nt: TGTGCCAGCAGTGAGGACAGGGGGCCAACTGAAGCTTTCTTT; CDR3aa: CASSEDRGPTEAFF
d_gene: TRBD2; v_gene: TRBV5-1; abundance: -; j_gene: TRBJ2-7; CDR3nt: TGCGCCAGCAGCGAGGGACTAGCGGCTAGCTCCTACGAGCAGTACTTC; CDR3aa: CASSEGLAASSYEQYF
d_gene: TRBD2; v_gene: TRBV11-2; abundance: -; j_gene: TRBJ2-7; CDR3nt: TGTGCCAGCAGCTTAGATAGCGGGAGTATGGAAGAGCAGTACTTC; CDR3aa: CASSLDSGSMEEQYF
d_gene: TRBD1; v_gene: TRBV15; abundance: -; j_gene: TRBJ2-7; CDR3nt: TGTGCCACCAGCGACCGGGACAGGGGCAAGTACGAGCAGTACTTC; CDR3aa: CATSDRDRGKYEQYF
d_gene: -; v_gene: TRBV2; abundance: -; j_gene: TRBJ2-1; CDR3nt: TGTGCCAGCAATGACGGGGGATCCTACAATGAGCAGTTCTTC; CDR3aa: CASNDGGSYNEQFF
d_gene: -; v_gene: TRBV6-5; abundance: -; j_gene: TRBJ2-7; CDR3nt: TGTGCCAGCAGTTACTCCGCACGTGTCCACGAGCAGTACTTC; CDR3aa: CASSYSARVHEQYF
d_gene: TRBD1; v_gene: TRBV29-1; abundance: -; j_gene: TRBJ1-2; CDR3nt: TGCAGCGTTGAAGACCCTCAAAAGGGGGCGCCTCGATATGGCTACACCTTC; CDR3aa: CSVEDPQKGAPRYGYTF
d_gene: -; v_gene: TRBV28; abundance: -; j_gene: TRBJ2-1; CDR3nt: TGTGCCAGCAGTCTCCCTCTCCAAGGCCACAATGAGCAGTTCTTC; CDR3aa: CASSLPLQGHNEQFF
d_gene: -; v_gene: TRBV7-2; abundance: -; j_gene: TRBJ1-1; CDR3nt: TGTGCCAGCAGCTTAGTTTCCGGGGCCGAAGCTTTCTTT; CDR3aa: CASSLVSGAEAFF
d_gene: -; v_gene: TRBV28; abundance: -; j_gene: TRBJ2-7; CDR3nt: TGTGCCAGCAGGCGTAAGGAGCAGTACTTC; CDR3aa: CASRRKEQYF
d_gene: -; v_gene: TRBV6-5; abundance: once; j_gene: TRBJ1-4; CDR3nt: TGTGCCAGCAGTTACTCCCTCGGACAGCCGGAAAAACTGTTTTTT; CDR3aa: CASSYSLGQPEKLFF
d_gene: TRBD2; v_gene: TRBV30; abundance: -; j_gene: TRBJ2-3; CDR3nt: TGTGCCTGGAGTGTAACGGCGGGAGCAGATACGCAGTATTTT; CDR3aa: CAWSVTAGADTQYF
d_gene: -; v_gene: TRBV30; abundance: few; j_gene: TRBJ1-1; CDR3nt: TGTGCCTGGAGTGTCGGTATGAACACTGAAGCTTTCTTT; CDR3aa: CAWSVGMNTEAFF
d_gene: TRBD2; v_gene: TRBV11-2; abundance: -; j_gene: TRBJ2-5; CDR3nt: TGTGCCAGCACGCCCGGGGGGAGGATTCGAGAGACCCAGTACTTC; CDR3aa: CASTPGGRIRETQYF
d_gene: -; v_gene: TRBV5-5; abundance: -; j_gene: TRBJ2-7; CDR3nt: TGTGCCAGCAGCTTGGTTCTGAGTTATTCCTACGAGCAGTACTTC; CDR3aa: CASSLVLSYSYEQYF